Reported below is one TCR beta chain. The source of the sample is a study of cytomegalovirus exposure and HLA in healthy donors. The V and J ends lost 2 bases and 2 bases, in that order; junction bases with no gene match: 13. This CDR3 region has 18 residues. The germline CDR1 and CDR2 sequences are SEHNR and FQNEAQ (reference sequence). 13 Jbeta primers and 60 Vbeta primers were used for the PCR. TCRdb's table, derived via immunoSEQ multiplex PCR, lists solely in-frame clones and lacks some. The repertoire holds roughly 160,000 clones, with 70% to 90% as singletons. This receptor was identified in a man aged 18 to 30 in good health and CMV-seropositive. Sequences were obtained from PBMCs. The J gene is TRBJ1-1, the V gene TRBV7-9, with 8 bases aligning to TRBD1. The CDR3 reads CASSLPPGQGAFNTEAFF. CDR3 sequence (DNA): TGTGCCAGCAGCTTACCCCCCGGGCAGGGGGCGTTTAACACTGAAGCTTTCTTT.